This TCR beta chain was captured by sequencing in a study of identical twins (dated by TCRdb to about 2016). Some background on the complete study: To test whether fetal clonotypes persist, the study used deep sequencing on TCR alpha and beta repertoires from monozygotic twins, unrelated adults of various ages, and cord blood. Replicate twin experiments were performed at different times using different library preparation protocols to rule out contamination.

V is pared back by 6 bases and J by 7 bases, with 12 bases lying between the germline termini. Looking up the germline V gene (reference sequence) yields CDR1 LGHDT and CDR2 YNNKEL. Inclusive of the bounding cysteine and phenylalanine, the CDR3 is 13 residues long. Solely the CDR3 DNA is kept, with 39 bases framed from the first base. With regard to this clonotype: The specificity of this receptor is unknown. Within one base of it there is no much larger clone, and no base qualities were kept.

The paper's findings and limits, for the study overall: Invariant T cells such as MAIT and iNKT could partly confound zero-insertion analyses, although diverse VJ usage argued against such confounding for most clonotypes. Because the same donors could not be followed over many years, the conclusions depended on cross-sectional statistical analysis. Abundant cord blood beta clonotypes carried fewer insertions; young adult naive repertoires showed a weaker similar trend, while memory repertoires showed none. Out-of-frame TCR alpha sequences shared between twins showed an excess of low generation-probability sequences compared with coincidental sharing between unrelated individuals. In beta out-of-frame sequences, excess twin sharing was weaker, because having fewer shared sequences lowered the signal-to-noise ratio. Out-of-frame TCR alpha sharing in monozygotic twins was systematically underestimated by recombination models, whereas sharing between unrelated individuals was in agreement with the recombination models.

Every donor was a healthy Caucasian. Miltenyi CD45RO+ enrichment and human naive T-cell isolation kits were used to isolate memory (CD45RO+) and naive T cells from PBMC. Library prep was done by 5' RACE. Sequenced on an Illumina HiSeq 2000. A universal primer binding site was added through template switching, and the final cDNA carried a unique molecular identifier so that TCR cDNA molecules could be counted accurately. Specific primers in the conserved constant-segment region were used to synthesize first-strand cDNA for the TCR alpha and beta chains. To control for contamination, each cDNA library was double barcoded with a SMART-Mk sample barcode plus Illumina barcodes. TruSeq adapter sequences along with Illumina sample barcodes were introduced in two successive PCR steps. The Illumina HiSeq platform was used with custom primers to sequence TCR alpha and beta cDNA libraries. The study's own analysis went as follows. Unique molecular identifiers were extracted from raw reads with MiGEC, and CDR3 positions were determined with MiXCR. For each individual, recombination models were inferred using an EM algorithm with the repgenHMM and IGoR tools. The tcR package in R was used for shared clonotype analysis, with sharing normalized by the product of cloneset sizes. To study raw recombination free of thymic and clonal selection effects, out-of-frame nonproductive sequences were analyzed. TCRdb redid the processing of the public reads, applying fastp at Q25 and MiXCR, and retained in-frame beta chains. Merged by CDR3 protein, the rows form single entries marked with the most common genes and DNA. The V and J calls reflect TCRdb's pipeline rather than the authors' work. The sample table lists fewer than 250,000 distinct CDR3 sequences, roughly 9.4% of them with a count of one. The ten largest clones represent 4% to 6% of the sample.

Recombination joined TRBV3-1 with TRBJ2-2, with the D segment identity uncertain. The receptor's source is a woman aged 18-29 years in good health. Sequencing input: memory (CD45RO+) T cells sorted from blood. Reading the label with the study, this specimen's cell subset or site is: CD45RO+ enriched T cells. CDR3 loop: CASRHGAVGELFF. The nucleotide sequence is TGTGCCAGCAGACATGGAGCAGTCGGGGAGCTGTTTTTT. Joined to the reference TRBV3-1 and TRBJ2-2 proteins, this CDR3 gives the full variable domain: DTAVSQTPKYLVTQMGNDKSIKCEQNLGHDTMYWYKQDSKKFLKIMFSYNNKELIINETVPNRFSPKSPDKAHLNLHINSLELGDSAVYFCASRHGAVGELFFGEGSRLTVL.